These 25 T cell receptor beta chains were sequenced from one sample in a study of shared clonotypes between healthy human individuals. Naive CD8 cells lacked CD45RO and underwent positive selection for CCR7, leaving out terminally differentiated effector memory CD45RA+ cells. Only in-frame clones appear in the TCRdb table, and some are missing; sequencing was by immunoSEQ multiplex PCR. The sample consists of about 2 million clones, about 95% of them appearing once. The sample was naive CD8+ T cells sorted from blood. All receptors come from a man in his late teens or twenties in good health.

The chain employs TRBV13 and TRBJ2-7; 7 bases map to TRBD1. The germline V gene has CDR1 PRHDT and CDR2 FYEKMQ (reference sequence). Trimming took 6 bases from V and 2 from J; bases not matched to a gene: 10. The CDR3 runs 15 residues. CDR3 in amino acids: CASSSGGTDTYEQYF. In DNA form, the CDR3 reads TGTGCCAGCAGTTCAGGTGGGACAGACACCTACGAGCAGTACTTC.

This clone has only one observation. V usage is TRBV4-3 and J usage is TRBJ2-7; possibly TRBD1 or TRBD2 for D (6 bases each). CDR1 and CDR2 from the germline V gene are LGHNA and YSLEER. CDR3 length: 16 residues. The germline V and J ends were trimmed by 0 bases and 4 bases, with 16 bases remaining between them. CDR3 nucleotide sequence: TGCGCCAGCAGCCAAGAATGGACGGAGGGGGGATACGAGCAGTACTTC. It codes for CASSQEWTEGGYEQYF.

The genes are TRBV6-5 and TRBJ1-1; perhaps TRBD1 as D (5 bases). The germline V and J ends were trimmed by 7 bases and 6 bases, with 21 bases remaining between them. This CDR3 is built from 15 residues. Germline CDR1 is MNHEY and CDR2 is SVGAGI. CDR3 sequence (DNA): TGTGCCAGCACCCCTGGGACCGCGGCTCGGTCTGAAGCTTTCTTT. Protein: CASTPGTAARSEAFF.

The V call is TRBV6-6, the J call TRBJ2-1; D perhaps matches TRBD1 (5 bases). V lost 5 bases and J 4 bases, leaving 18 bases between the germline ends. Germline V CDR1 and CDR2: MNHNY, SVGAGI (reference sequence). The CDR3 runs to 16 residues. CDR3 sequence: CASSPQTVRGYNEQFF. Here the CDR3 DNA reads TGTGCCAGCAGTCCGCAGACAGTAAGGGGTTACAATGAGCAGTTCTTC.

The chain is built from TRBV23-1 and TRBJ2-5, with D tentatively TRBD1 (6 bases). TRBV23-1 is an ORF for which the function is uncertain. The CDR3 consists of 14 residues. V lost 4 bases and J lost 0, with 9 bases in between. In DNA, the CDR3 is TGCGCCAGCAGTCGGGGACACGACCAAGAGACCCAGTACTTC. Translated: CASSRGHDQETQYF.

The chain couples TRBV2 to TRBJ2-7, with no clear D. This CDR3 spans 15 amino acids. The germline gives CDR1 SNHLY, CDR2 FYNNEI. Trimming removed 1 base from V and 0 bases from J, with 10 bases in between. CDR3 loop: CASSEGSGHSYEQYF. CDR3 nucleotide sequence: TGTGCCAGCAGTGAAGGGTCAGGCCACTCCTACGAGCAGTACTTC.

The rearrangement uses TRBV4-1 and TRBJ2-5; 9 positions match TRBD1. The CDR3 has 13 residues. Germline V gene sequence: CDR1 MGHRA, CDR2 YSYEKL. V dropped 6 bases and J dropped 4; count of bases not matched to a gene: 3. For the CDR3, the DNA is TGCGCCAGCAGGGAGACAGGGGGAGAGACCCAGTACTTC. It specifies CASRETGGETQYF.

The chain uses TRBV7-8 and TRBJ2-2; D is uncertain. The germline CDR1 and CDR2 sequences are SGHVS and FQNEAQ. This CDR3 comprises 15 residues. With 1 base removed from V and 2 bases from J, the gap between germline ends came to 8 bases. This chain's CDR3 is CASSLGKVNTGELFF. CDR3 sequence (DNA): TGTGCCAGCAGCTTAGGAAAGGTTAACACCGGGGAGCTGTTTTTT.

The CDR3 sequence is CASSFRRGATDTQYF. The CDR3 region has the DNA TGTGCCAGCAGCTTTAGGCGGGGGGCCACAGATACGCAGTATTTT. The chain is built from TRBV5-6 and TRBJ2-3, with 8 positions matching TRBD2. There are 15 residues in the CDR3. CDR1 SGHDT and CDR2 YYEEEE come from the germline V gene. The V and J ends lost 2 bases and 2 bases, in that order; junction bases with no gene match: 4.

The chain combines TRBV7-6 with TRBJ2-7; TRBD1 matches at 7 bases. Trimming at V came to 1 base and at J to 3 bases, leaving 6 bases not matched to a gene. The germline V gene encodes CDR1 SGHVS and CDR2 FNYEAQ. The CDR3 runs 15 residues. CDR3 DNA sequence: TGTGCCAGCAGCTTAGGACAGGGAACCAACTACGAGCAGTACTTC. It encodes CASSLGQGTNYEQYF.

J is TRBJ2-5 and V is TRBV4-1; D not resolved. V lost 3 bases and J 9 bases, leaving 8 bases between the germline ends. In germline, CDR1 is MGHRA, CDR2 YSYEKL. The CDR3 spans 11 residues. CDR3 sequence: CASSHRSAQYF. CDR3 in DNA: TGCGCCAGCAGCCACCGCTCGGCCCAGTACTTC.

Comment on this clone: Within the sample, other DNA sequences also encode this same CDR3. V and J are TRBV27 and TRBJ1-5; possibly TRBD1 for D (6 bases). Germline values: CDR1 MNHEY, CDR2 SMNVEV (reference sequence). With 2 bases removed from V and 0 bases from J, the gap between germline ends came to 11 bases. The CDR3 loop spans 16 amino acids. The CDR3 loop reads CASSLGGGYSNQPQHF. DNA for the CDR3: TGTGCCAGCAGTTTAGGGGGGGGCTATAGCAATCAGCCCCAGCATTTT.

The chain joins TRBV7-6 to TRBJ2-3; 10 nucleotides match TRBD2. CDR1 is SGHVS, CDR2 FNYEAQ, per germline. V gave up 3 bases and J gave up 0 bases; unmatched junction bases: 9. This CDR3 contains 18 residues. The CDR3, as DNA: TGTGCCAGCAGCTTGAATAGCGGGGGGACTGCTAGCACAGATACGCAGTATTTT. Its translation is CASSLNSGGTASTDTQYF.

CDR3 residues: CASSPTRVSGNTIYF. The DNA of the CDR3 is TGCGCCAGCAGCCCGACCAGGGTCTCTGGAAACACCATATATTTT. This chain connects TRBV4-3 to TRBJ1-3; D may be TRBD1 (5 bases). There are 15 residues in the CDR3. Trimming cost V 4 bases and J 0 bases, with 10 bases left between them. The V gene's germline CDR1 is LGHNA and CDR2 YSLEER.

This clone turned up a few times. The rearrangement joins TRBV10-1 to TRBJ1-6; 8 nucleotides line up with TRBD1. The CDR3 totals 14 residues. Germline CDR1 and CDR2: WNHNN and SYGVQD (reference sequence). V trimming: 6 bases; J trimming: 10 bases; junction bases outside the gene matches: 8. This CDR3 reads CASSADRVDSPLHF. CDR3 DNA: TGCGCCAGCAGCGCGGACAGGGTGGACTCACCCCTCCACTTT.

This clone has just one count. V gene TRBV9 combines with J gene TRBJ1-1; D unclear. The V gene lost 0 bases and the J gene lost 6 bases, with 9 bases spanning the gap. Germline CDR1 SGDLS, CDR2 YYNGEE. CDR3 length: 13 residues. CDR3 loop: CASSVATWSEAFF. The CDR3 bases are TGTGCCAGCAGCGTAGCTACTTGGTCTGAAGCTTTCTTT.

The J gene is TRBJ2-2, the V gene TRBV7-9, with D tentatively TRBD2 (6 bases). The CDR3 extends over 15 amino acids. The V gene lost 4 bases and the J gene lost 6 bases, with 15 bases spanning the gap. The V gene's germline CDR1 is SEHNR and CDR2 FQNEAQ (reference sequence). The CDR3 loop is CASSSQWERAGELFF. In DNA, the CDR3 is TGTGCCAGCAGCTCCCAGTGGGAGCGGGCCGGGGAGCTGTTTTTT. Full variable domain (rest looked up from reference TRBV7-9 and TRBJ2-2): DTGVSQNPRHKITKRGQNVTFRCDPISEHNRLYWYRQTLGQGPEFLTYFQNEAQLEKSRLLSDRFSAERPKGSFSTLEIQRTEQGDSAMYLCASSSQWERAGELFFGEGSRLTVL.

This clone is a singleton in its sample. This may be a read error, as it is one base from a much larger clone. V and J are TRBV28 and TRBJ2-6; no clear D. Trimming pared 4 bases from V and 1 base from J, leaving 2 bases between. From germline, CDR1 is MDHEN and CDR2 SYDVKM. The CDR3 extends over 13 amino acids. The chain's CDR3 is CASSYSGANVLTF. Written as DNA, the CDR3 is TGTGCCAGCAGTTATTCTGGGGCCAACGTCCTGACTTTC.

The rearrangement uses TRBV5-6 and TRBJ1-5; 7 bases fit TRBD1. The CDR3 sequence is 16 residues long. Germline loops: CDR1 SGHDT, CDR2 YYEEEE. V lost 0 bases to trimming and J lost 0 bases; unmatched junction nucleotides: 3. CDR3 sequence: CASSLGGQYSNQPQHF. The CDR3 region has the DNA TGTGCCAGCAGCTTGGGGGGACAGTATAGCAATCAGCCCCAGCATTTT. The variable domain in full, with the rest retrieved from reference TRBV5-6 and TRBJ1-5, is DAGVTQSPTHLIKTRGQQVTLRCSPKSGHDTVSWYQQALGQGPQFIFQYYEEEERQRGNFPDRFSGHQFPNYSSELNVNALLLGDSALYLCASSLGGQYSNQPQHFGDGTRLSIL.

The V call is TRBV4-1, the J call TRBJ1-1; D uncertain. The length of the CDR3 is 15 residues. V dropped 0 bases and J dropped 3 bases, with 11 bases sitting between them. The germline CDR1 and CDR2 sequences are MGHRA and YSYEKL. This CDR3 is CASSQEYGIDTEAFF. The CDR3 DNA sequence: TGCGCCAGCAGCCAAGAATATGGGATAGACACTGAAGCTTTCTTT.

A word on this clone: The sample carries other DNA sequences with the same CDR3. The V call is TRBV29-1, the J call TRBJ2-2; TRBD1 is a possible D gene (5 bases). V was shortened by 4 bases and J by 1 base, with 7 bases between the two germline ends. CDR3 length equals 13 residues. Germline values: CDR1 SQVTM, CDR2 ANQGSEA. CDR3 amino acids: CSVVGQNTGELFF. For the CDR3, the DNA is TGCAGCGTTGTGGGGCAGAACACCGGGGAGCTGTTTTTT.

V gene TRBV13 combines with J gene TRBJ1-1, with a weak D call TRBD1 (6 bases). Deletions cut 4 bases from V and 0 bases from J, with 12 bases between. This CDR3 is built from 15 residues. The germline gives CDR1 PRHDT, CDR2 FYEKMQ (reference sequence). The CDR3 loop is CASSSWTDMNTEAFF. As DNA, the CDR3 is TGTGCCAGCAGCTCCTGGACAGACATGAACACTGAAGCTTTCTTT.

The genes are TRBV18 and TRBJ2-7; D is unclear. Germline V gene sequence: CDR1 KGHSH, CDR2 LQKENI. With 1 base removed from V and 4 bases from J, the gap between germline ends came to 11 bases. The CDR3 is 14 amino acids. The CDR3 here is CASSPLDNNYEQYF. The CDR3 nucleotides read TGTGCCAGCTCACCACTCGACAACAATTACGAGCAGTACTTC.

The chain joins TRBV5-1 to TRBJ2-1; 9 nucleotides line up with TRBD2. Germline values: CDR1 SGHRS, CDR2 YFSETQ. J was trimmed by 7 bases and V by 0 bases; bases with no gene match: 8. This CDR3 has 16 residues. The chain's CDR3 is CASSLAVVAGANEQFF. The DNA for the CDR3 is TGCGCCAGCAGCTTGGCCGTAGTAGCGGGAGCGAATGAGCAGTTCTTC. Using reference TRBV5-1 and TRBJ2-1 for the parts outside the CDR3, the full variable domain is KAGVTQTPRYLIKTRGQQVTLSCSPISGHRSVSWYQQTPGQGLQFLFEYFSETQRNKGNFPGRFSGRQFSNSRSEMNVSTLELGDSALYLCASSLAVVAGANEQFFGPGTRLTVL.

The chain uses TRBV9 and TRBJ2-5, with TRBD2 matching 11 bases. Germline assignment: CDR1 SGDLS and CDR2 YYNGEE. Losses at the gene ends were 1 base for V and 5 bases for J; bases not matched to a gene: 7. The CDR3 is made up of 16 amino acids. As DNA, the CDR3 is TGTGCCAGCAGCGTATTTAGCGGGGGGGCCAGTGAGACCCAGTACTTC. It codes for CASSVFSGGASETQYF.